These 14 T cell receptor beta chains were all obtained from the same sample, sequenced in a study of cytomegalovirus exposure and HLA in healthy donors. PCR employed 60 Vbeta and 13 Jbeta primers. Clones were sequenced by immunoSEQ multiplex PCR, and TCRdb holds only the in-frame ones, with some missing. In the table there are roughly 160,000 clones, more than 70% of which are singletons. The specimen was PBMCs. The source of these receptors is a boy younger than 10 in good health and CMV-seronegative.

This chain's CDR3 is CASSLVVKADRGRVAQAFF. CDR3 sequence (DNA): TGTGCCAGCAGCTTAGTCGTCAAAGCGGACAGGGGGCGGGTAGCTCAAGCTTTCTTT. This chain connects TRBV11-2 to TRBJ1-1; 11 positions match TRBD1. The V gene's germline CDR1 is SGHAT and CDR2 FQNNGV. J gave up 9 bases and V 1 base, and 19 bases lay outside the gene matches. The CDR3 is 19 amino acids.

This clone was observed a few times. V gene TRBV10-3 combines with J gene TRBJ2-7; D is ambiguous. Trimming took off 10 bases at V and 4 bases at J, with 14 bases between the two ends. The CDR3 length is 12 residues. CDR1 and CDR2 from the germline V gene are ENHRY and SYGVKD. CDR3 DNA sequence: TGTGCCACCGAGGAATCTGAGTACGAGCAGTACTTC. This translates into CATEESEYEQYF.

The chain is built from TRBV5-1 and TRBJ1-1; perhaps TRBD1 as D (5 bases). Germline-derived CDR1 and CDR2 are SGHRS and YFSETQ. The CDR3 has 14 residues. Trimming stripped 0 bases from V and 4 bases from J, with 10 bases between. The CDR3 spells CASSLAGGSTEAFF. The DNA for the CDR3 is TGCGCCAGCAGCTTGGCCGGGGGGAGCACTGAAGCTTTCTTT.

The chain couples TRBV28 to TRBJ2-1; no reliable D call. This CDR3 has 12 amino acids. Trimming cost V 1 base and J 15 bases, with 13 bases left between them. Germline V CDR1 and CDR2: MDHEN, SYDVKM. CDR3 coding DNA: TGTGCCAGCAGTTTATTTTCGGGTAGTACGTTCTTC. Residues: CASSLFSGSTFF.

The chain links TRBV19 to TRBJ2-2; possible D gene TRBD2, 5 bases. Trimming left V 2 bases short and J 4 bases short, with 8 bases between. The germline gives CDR1 LNHDA, CDR2 SQIVND (reference sequence). The CDR3 consists of 14 residues. The CDR3 is CASSITGITGELFF. Here the CDR3 DNA reads TGTGCCAGTAGTATAACGGGAATCACCGGGGAGCTGTTTTTT.

The chain carries TRBV7-6 and TRBJ2-1, with a tentative D call TRBD1 (5 bases). Trimming cost V 2 bases and J 8 bases, with 13 bases left between them. The CDR3 has 14 residues. Germline V gene data show CDR1 as SGHVS and CDR2 as FNYEAQ. CDR3 sequence reads: CASSLSGATYEQFF. CDR3 coding DNA: TGTGCCAGCAGCTTATCTGGGGCTACATATGAGCAGTTCTTC.

The V and J genes are TRBV5-8 and TRBJ2-1; 7 bases fit TRBD1. CDR1 and CDR2 from the germline V gene are SGHTS and YDEGEE. The CDR3 has 15 amino acids. V was pared by 4 bases and J by 0 bases, with 4 bases of the junction left unmatched. For the CDR3, the DNA is TGTGCCAGCAGCCCACAGGGGCGCTCCTACAATGAGCAGTTCTTC. The encoded protein is CASSPQGRSYNEQFF.

The rearrangement links TRBV19 to TRBJ2-3; perhaps TRBD2 as D (6 bases). The V end was cut by 5 bases, the J end by 6 bases, with 15 bases between. The CDR3 is made up of 14 amino acids. Germline V lookup: CDR1 LNHDA, CDR2 SQIVND (reference sequence). The CDR3 protein is CASSPGGNEDTQYF. The CDR3 DNA reads as TGTGCCAGTAGTCCCGGAGGGAATGAGGATACGCAGTATTTT.

V usage is TRBV5-1 and J usage is TRBJ1-2, with TRBD1 matching 12 bases. The CDR3 has 16 amino acids. The trim removed 4 bases at V and 2 bases at J, leaving 6 bases unmatched. Germline CDR1 SGHRS, CDR2 YFSETQ. In DNA, the CDR3 is TGCGCCAGCAGCCACCGGGACAGGGGGCGGAACTATGGCTACACCTTC. Residues: CASSHRDRGRNYGYTF.

The chain recombines TRBV5-4 with TRBJ2-7; D possibly corresponds to TRBD2 (5 bases). Per the germline V gene, CDR1 is SGHNT and CDR2 is YYREEE (reference sequence). V lost 3 bases, J lost 3 bases, and 13 bases lay in between. CDR3 length equals 14 residues. Here the CDR3 reads CASSSRLAGYEQYF. CDR3 coding DNA: TGTGCCAGCAGCTCACGATTGGCGGGCTACGAGCAGTACTTC.

In DNA, the CDR3 is TGCGCCAGCAGCCCCCAGGGGCGGGAGGGGGATGAGCAGTTCTTC. This encodes CASSPQGREGDEQFF. V usage is TRBV4-1 and J usage is TRBJ2-1; 9 bases align to TRBD2. Losses at the gene ends were 4 bases for V and 8 bases for J; bases not matched to a gene: 9. The CDR3 runs to 15 residues. The germline V gene encodes CDR1 MGHRA and CDR2 YSYEKL.

This chain connects TRBV4-1 to TRBJ2-3; 7 bases line up with TRBD2. The CDR3 has 15 residues. Unmatched junction bases numbered 2, after V lost 0 bases and J lost 2 bases. Germline lookup yields CDR1 MGHRA and CDR2 YSYEKL. CDR3 sequence: CASSQEGLSTDTQYF. DNA for the CDR3: TGCGCCAGCAGCCAAGAGGGACTATCCACAGATACGCAGTATTTT.

The V gene is TRBV19, the J gene TRBJ2-1, with 7 nucleotides matching TRBD2. With 4 bases clipped from V and 6 bases from J, the junction kept 9 bases outside the gene matches. The germline gives CDR1 LNHDA, CDR2 SQIVND (reference sequence). The CDR3 consists of 15 residues. The CDR3 DNA sequence: TGTGCCAGTAGTAACCCAGGACTAGTTGCCAATGAGCAGTTCTTC. Translation: CASSNPGLVANEQFF.

The V gene is TRBV5-1, the J gene TRBJ2-5, with unresolved D. CDR1 and CDR2 (germline): SGHRS, YFSETQ. This CDR3 contains 11 residues. V was clipped by 6 bases and J by 1 base, with 4 bases between them. CDR3 region: CASTLQETQYF. The CDR3, as DNA: TGCGCCAGCACCCTCCAAGAGACCCAGTACTTC.